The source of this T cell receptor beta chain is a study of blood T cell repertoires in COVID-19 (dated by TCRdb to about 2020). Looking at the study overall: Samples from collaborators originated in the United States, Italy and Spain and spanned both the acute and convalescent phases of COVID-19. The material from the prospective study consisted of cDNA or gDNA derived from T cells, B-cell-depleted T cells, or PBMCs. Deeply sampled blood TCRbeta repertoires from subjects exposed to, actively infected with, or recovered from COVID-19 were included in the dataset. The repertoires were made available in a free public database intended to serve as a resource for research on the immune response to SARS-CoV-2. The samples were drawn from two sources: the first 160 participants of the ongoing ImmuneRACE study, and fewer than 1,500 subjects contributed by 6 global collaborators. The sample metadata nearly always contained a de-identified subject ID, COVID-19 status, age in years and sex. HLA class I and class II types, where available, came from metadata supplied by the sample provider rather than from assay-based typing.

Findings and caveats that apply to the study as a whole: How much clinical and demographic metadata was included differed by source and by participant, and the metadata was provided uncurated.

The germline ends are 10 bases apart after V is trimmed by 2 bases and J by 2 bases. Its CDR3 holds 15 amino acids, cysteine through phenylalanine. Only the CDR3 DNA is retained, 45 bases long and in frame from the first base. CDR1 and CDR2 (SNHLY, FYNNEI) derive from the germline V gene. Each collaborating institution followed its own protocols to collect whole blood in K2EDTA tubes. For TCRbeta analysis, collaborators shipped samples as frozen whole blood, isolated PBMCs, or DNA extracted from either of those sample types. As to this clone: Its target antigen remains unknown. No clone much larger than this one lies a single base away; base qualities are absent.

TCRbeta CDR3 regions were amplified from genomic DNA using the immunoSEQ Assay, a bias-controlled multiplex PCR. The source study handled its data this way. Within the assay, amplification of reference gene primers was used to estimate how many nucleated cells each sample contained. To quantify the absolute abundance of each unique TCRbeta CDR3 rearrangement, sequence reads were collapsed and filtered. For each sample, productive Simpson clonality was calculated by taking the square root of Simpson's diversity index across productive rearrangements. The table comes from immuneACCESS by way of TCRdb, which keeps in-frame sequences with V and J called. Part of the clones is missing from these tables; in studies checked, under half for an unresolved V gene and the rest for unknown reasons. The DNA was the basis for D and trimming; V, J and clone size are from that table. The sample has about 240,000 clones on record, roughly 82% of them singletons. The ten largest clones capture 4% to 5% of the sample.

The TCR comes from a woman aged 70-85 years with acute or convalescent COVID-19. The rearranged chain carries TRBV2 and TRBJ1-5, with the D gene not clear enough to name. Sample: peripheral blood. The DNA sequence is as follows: TGTGCCAGCAGTGAATCTCCCATAGGCAATCAGCCCCAGCATTTT. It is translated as CASSESPIGNQPQHF.